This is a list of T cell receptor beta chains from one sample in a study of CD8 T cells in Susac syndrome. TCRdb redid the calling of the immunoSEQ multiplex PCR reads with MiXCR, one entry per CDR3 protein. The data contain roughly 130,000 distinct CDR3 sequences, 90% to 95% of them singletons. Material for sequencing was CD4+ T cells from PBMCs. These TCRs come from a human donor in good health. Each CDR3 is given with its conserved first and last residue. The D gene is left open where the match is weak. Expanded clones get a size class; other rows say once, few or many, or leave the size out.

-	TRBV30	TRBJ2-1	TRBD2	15	TGTGCCTCTTCGGCGGCTAGCGGGCGCTACAATGAGCAGTTCTTC	CASSAASGRYNEQFF
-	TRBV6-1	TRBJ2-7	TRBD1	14	TGTGCCGGAGCAACGGGACAGGGGGCCTACGAGCAGTACTTC	CAGATGQGAYEQYF
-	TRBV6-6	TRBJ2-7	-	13	TGTGCCAGCAGGGCCGGGGTGTACTACGAGCAGTACTTC	CASRAGVYYEQYF
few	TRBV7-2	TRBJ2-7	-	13	TGTGCCAGCAGCTTAGAGAAGCATCTCGAGCAGTACTTC	CASSLEKHLEQYF
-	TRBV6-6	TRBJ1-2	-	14	TGTGCCAGCAGTCTACGACAGTCCCTGTATGGCTACACCTTC	CASSLRQSLYGYTF
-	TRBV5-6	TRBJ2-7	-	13	TGTGCCAGCAGCTTGTCGGCTACCTACGAGCAGTACTTC	CASSLSATYEQYF
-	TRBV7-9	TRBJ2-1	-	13	TGTGCCAGCAGCTTAGAGGTGGGGAGTGAGCAGTTCTTC	CASSLEVGSEQFF
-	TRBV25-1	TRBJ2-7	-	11	TGTGCCAGCAGTGTTTCCCACGAGCAGTACTTC	CASSVSHEQYF
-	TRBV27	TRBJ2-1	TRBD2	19	TGTGCCAGCAGTCTAATTAAATCGGGACTAGCGGGAGGTGGGCATGAGCAGTTCTTC	CASSLIKSGLAGGGHEQFF
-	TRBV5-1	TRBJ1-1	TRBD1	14	TGCGCCAGCAGGGCAGTGGACAGGGGTACTGAAGCTTTCTTT	CASRAVDRGTEAFF
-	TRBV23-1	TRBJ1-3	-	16	TGCGCCAGCAGTGCATGGACGGTTCCGTCTGGAAACACCATATATTTT	CASSAWTVPSGNTIYF
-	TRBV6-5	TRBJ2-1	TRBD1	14	TGTGCCAGCAGTACAAACATACAGGGGAATGAGCAGTTCTTC	CASSTNIQGNEQFF
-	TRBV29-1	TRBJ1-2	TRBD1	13	TGCAGCGGCTCTTATGGGACAGGGGATGGCTACACCTTC	CSGSYGTGDGYTF
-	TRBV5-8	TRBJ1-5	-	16	TGTGCCAGCAGCATGGACCCCGGAGGGAGCAATCAGCCCCAGCATTTT	CASSMDPGGSNQPQHF
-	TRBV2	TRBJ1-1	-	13	TGTGCCAGCACCCACCCCCAGGTTGGGGAAGCTTTCTTT	CASTHPQVGEAFF
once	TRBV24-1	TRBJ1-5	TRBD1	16	TGTGCCACCAGGGTCACAGGGGGGTCTAGGGATCAGCCCCAGCATTTT	CATRVTGGSRDQPQHF
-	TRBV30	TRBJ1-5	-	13	TGTGCCTGGAGTCAGGGAAGCGGTCAGCCCCAGCATTTT	CAWSQGSGQPQHF
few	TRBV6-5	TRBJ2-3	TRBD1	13	TGTGCCAGCAGTTACTCACAGGACAGGGTAAAGTATTTT	CASSYSQDRVKYF
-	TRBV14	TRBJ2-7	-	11	TGTGCCAGCAGCCAAGCCTACGAGCAGTACTTC	CASSQAYEQYF
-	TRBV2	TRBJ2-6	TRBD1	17	TGTGCCAGCAGTGGGACAGGGCTAAGGTCTGGGGCCAACGTCCTGACTTTC	CASSGTGLRSGANVLTF
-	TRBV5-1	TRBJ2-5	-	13	TGCGCCAGCGGCAGAGGGCTCCAAGAGACCCAGTACTTC	CASGRGLQETQYF
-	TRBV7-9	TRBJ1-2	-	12	TGTGCCAGCAGCCTGGTGACGGGCGGCTACACCTTC	CASSLVTGGYTF
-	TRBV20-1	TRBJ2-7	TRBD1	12	TGCAGTGCGCGACAGGGGTCGCGAGAGCAGTACTTC	CSARQGSREQYF
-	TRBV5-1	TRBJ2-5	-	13	TGCGCCAGCAGCTTGGAGCCCCAAGAGACCCAGTACTTC	CASSLEPQETQYF
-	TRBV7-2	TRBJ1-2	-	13	TGTGCCAGCAGCCCCGCTGAGAACTATGGCTACACCTTC	CASSPAENYGYTF
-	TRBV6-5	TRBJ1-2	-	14	TGTGCCAGCAGTTACTCGGTTCAGGGTGATGGCTACACCTTC	CASSYSVQGDGYTF
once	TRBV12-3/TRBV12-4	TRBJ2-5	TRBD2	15	TGTGCCAGCAGCAAGGGACTAGCGGGAACCGAGACCCAGTACTTC	CASSKGLAGTETQYF
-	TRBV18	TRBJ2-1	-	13	TGTGCCAGCTCACCACCATCGTCCCATGAGCAGTTCTTC	CASSPPSSHEQFF
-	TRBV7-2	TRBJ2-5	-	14	TGTGCCAGCAGCTTAGCGGGAGCTCACGAGACCCAGTACTTC	CASSLAGAHETQYF
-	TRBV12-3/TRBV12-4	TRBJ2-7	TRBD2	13	TGTGCCAGCACGCTGACAGCGGGGTACGAGCAGTACTTC	CASTLTAGYEQYF
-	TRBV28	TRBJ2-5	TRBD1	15	TGTGCCAGCAGGGGGACAGGTGCGGCGCAAGAGACCCAGTACTTC	CASRGTGAAQETQYF
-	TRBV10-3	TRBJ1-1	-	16	TGTGCCATCAGTGACGGGAGAAATCAGGGGACGGGTGAAGCTTTCTTT	CAISDGRNQGTGEAFF
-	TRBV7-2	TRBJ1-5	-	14	TGTGCCAGCAGCTTAGGGGCAGGCTCTCAGCCCCAGCATTTT	CASSLGAGSQPQHF
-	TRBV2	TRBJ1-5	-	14	TGTGCCAGCAGTGAAGTGGAGGGCATTGCGCCCCAGCATTTT	CASSEVEGIAPQHF
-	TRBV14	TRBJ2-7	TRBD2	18	TGTGCCAGCAGCCAAGAAAAGGACCTAGCGGGCGGCTCCTACGAGCAGTACTTC	CASSQEKDLAGGSYEQYF
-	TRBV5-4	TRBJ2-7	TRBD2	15	TGTGCCAGCAGAACCACTAGCGCTAGGCGGGACGAGCAGTACTTC	CASRTTSARRDEQYF
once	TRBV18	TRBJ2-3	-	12	TGTGCCAGCTCACCAAACCGGGACCCCCAGTATTTT	CASSPNRDPQYF
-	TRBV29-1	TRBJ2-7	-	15	TGCAGCGTTAGGTCCGGGCCCCTGCGCTCCTACGAGCAGTACTTC	CSVRSGPLRSYEQYF
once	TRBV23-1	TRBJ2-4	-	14	TGCGCCAGCAGTCAATCCACAAGTTGTAACATTCAGTACTTC	CASSQSTSCNIQYF
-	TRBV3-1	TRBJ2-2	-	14	TGTGCCAGCACCCCTCTGGGGGGCGGCGGGGAGCTGTTTTTT	CASTPLGGGGELFF
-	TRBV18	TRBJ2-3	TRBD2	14	TGTGCCAGCTCACCGACTAGCGGGAAAGATACGCAGTATTTT	CASSPTSGKDTQYF
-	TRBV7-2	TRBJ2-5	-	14	TGTGCCAGCAGCTCCGCCAGGACACCAGAGACCCAGTACTTC	CASSSARTPETQYF
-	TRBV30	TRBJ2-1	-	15	TGTGCCTGGGCCGGACCTTTCGGACCCTACAATGAGCAGTTCTTC	CAWAGPFGPYNEQFF
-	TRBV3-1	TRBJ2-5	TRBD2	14	TGTGCCAGCAGCTTGTCTAGCGGGAGGGAGACCCAGTACTTC	CASSLSSGRETQYF
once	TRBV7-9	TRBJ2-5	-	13	TGTGCCAGCAGCACCGGGACGATACAAACCCAGTACTTC	CASSTGTIQTQYF
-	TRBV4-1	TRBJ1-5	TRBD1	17	TGCGCCAGCAGCCAAGACCGTGGACAGGGTAGGAATCAGCCCCAGCATTTT	CASSQDRGQGRNQPQHF
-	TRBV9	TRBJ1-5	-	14	TGTGCCAGCAGCGTAGAATCGGGGGATCAGCCCCAGCATTTT	CASSVESGDQPQHF
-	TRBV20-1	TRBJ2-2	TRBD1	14	TGCAGTGCCTCCAGTCGACAGGGCTTCGGGGAGCTGTTTTTT	CSASSRQGFGELFF